This TCR beta chain was found in a study of post-analysis software for immune sequencing data (dated by TCRdb to 2013 to 2016). Background for the entire study: Recorded disease courses included relapsing-remitting, secondary progressive and progressive-relapsing multiple sclerosis, with some patients lacking subtype annotation. The patient repertoires were set against under 12 previously published healthy control repertoires from donors whose ages ranged from roughly 6 to 25 years. A subset of samples was prepared in parallel using single-end sample barcoding, then pooled and co-amplified after Illumina adapter ligation. Here is what the overall study found, with its caveats: The multiple sclerosis patient group was slightly younger than the control group. Significantly lower normalized Chao1 diversity was found in multiple sclerosis patients than in controls, suggesting substantial peripheral T-cell clonal expansion. Direct clustering with F measure revealed strong co-clustering of samples prepared in the same batch, which led to a batch-effect correction. Significantly higher frequencies in patients than in controls were found for five TRBV segments, including TRBV5-6, TRBV5-1 and TRBV20-1.

Receptor amplification or capture employed PCR. Sequencing relied on an Illumina HiSeq 2500. Unique molecular identifiers were incorporated into TCR beta cDNA libraries to reduce PCR and sequencing biases. About 500,000 cDNA molecules were obtained for every 1 to 10 million input T cells, so each molecule roughly corresponded to one T cell. Patient libraries were prepared and sequenced with the same protocol used for the earlier healthy control dataset. Samples belonging to the same batch were prepared together, multiplexed and sequenced on a shared HiSeq lane. From the authors' description of their analysis: MIGEC was used to process the raw barcoded reads, and molecular identifier groups with only a single read were discarded before consensus assembly and CDR3 extraction. Clonotype tables were post-analysed with VDJtools, normalizing diversity by down-sampling all datasets to the smallest sample size. Repertoire overlap clustering matched CDR3 amino acid but not nucleotide sequences to correct batch-related cross-sample contamination. Using fastp trimming at Q25 and MiXCR clonotype assembly, TCRdb reanalyzed the public sequencing data and kept in-frame beta chains. Each record represents a unique CDR3 protein, reported with the most common genes and DNA among its rows. TCRdb's processing, not the study's, gives the V and J calls here. The sample table holds 500,000 to 600,000 distinct CDR3 sequences, of which roughly 46% were seen once. The ten largest clonotypes hold around 1.7% of the sample.

As concerns this clonotype: This receptor's antigen is unknown. No much larger clone exists at a distance of one base, and base qualities are not known.

V is pared back by 4 bases and J by 9 bases, with 20 bases lying between the germline termini. CDR1 and CDR2 are read off the germline V gene as SGDLS and YYNGEE. Taken from cysteine to phenylalanine, the CDR3 has 16 residues. The DNA shown is the 48-base CDR3, in frame from base 1. TCR beta repertoires were profiled from peripheral blood of roughly 13 young patients with multiple sclerosis to demonstrate the VDJtools post-analysis software. The patients with multiple sclerosis were children and adolescents between about 6 and 15 years of age. The sequence was obtained from a girl aged 5-17 years with multiple sclerosis. Sequenced sample: blood. The chain employs TRBV9 and TRBJ1-6; the D gene is perhaps TRBD1, on 5 matching bases. The CDR3 region reads CASSSRGRQRGSPLHF. The bases read TGTGCCAGCAGCTCTCGCGGGAGACAGAGAGGTTCACCCCTCCACTTT.